Sequencing of this TCR beta chain was carried out in a study of T cells of healthy individuals. Germline CDR1 KGHSH, CDR2 LQKENI. Trimming removed 2 bases from V and 8 bases from J, with 9 bases in between. There are 12 residues in the CDR3. TCRdb ran MiXCR on the 5' RACE reads and lists one entry per CDR3 protein. The sample lists around 80,000 distinct CDR3 sequences; about 4.8% were seen once. This rearrangement joins TRBV18 to TRBJ1-1; D uncertain. The clonotype originates from a female donor in good health. DNA of the CDR3: TGTGCCAGCTCACCAATCCAAGGGGAAGCTTTCTTT. Amino acid sequence: CASSPIQGEAFF. The full variable domain, with the rest looked up from reference TRBV18 and TRBJ1-1, is NAGVMQNPRHLVRRRGQEARLRCSPMKGHSHVYWYRQLPEEGLKFMVYLQKENIIDESGMPKERFSAEFPKEGPSILRIQQVVRGDSAAYFCASSPIQGEAFFGQGTRLTVV.